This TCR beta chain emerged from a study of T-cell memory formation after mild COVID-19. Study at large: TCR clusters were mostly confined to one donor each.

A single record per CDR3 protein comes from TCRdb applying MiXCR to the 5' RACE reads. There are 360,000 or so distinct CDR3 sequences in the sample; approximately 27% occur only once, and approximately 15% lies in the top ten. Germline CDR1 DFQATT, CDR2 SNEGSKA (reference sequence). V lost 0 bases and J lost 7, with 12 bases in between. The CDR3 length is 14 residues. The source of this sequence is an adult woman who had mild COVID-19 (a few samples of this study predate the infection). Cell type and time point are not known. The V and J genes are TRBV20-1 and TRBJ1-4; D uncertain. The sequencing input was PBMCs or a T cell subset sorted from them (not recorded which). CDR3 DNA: TGCAGTGCTAGAGATCTGAAACAGCCTGAAAAACTGTTTTTT. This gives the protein CSARDLKQPEKLFF.